Following are 32 T cell receptor beta chains from one sample sequenced in a study of breast tumors, draining lymph nodes, adjacent tissues. TCRdb reprocessed the multiplex PCR reads with MiXCR, giving one entry per CDR3 protein. The sample consists of around 70,000 distinct CDR3 sequences, 40% to 45% of them appearing once. The specimen sequenced was breast tumor tissue. Source of these receptors: a female donor with breast cancer. Some clones in this sample may be carry-over from other donors' samples.

This clonotype has ten or more counts. The J gene is TRBJ1-4, the V gene TRBV5-8; 10 nucleotides agree with TRBD1. The CDR3 covers 14 residues. The trim removed 2 bases at V and 8 bases at J, leaving 3 bases unmatched. Germline assignment: CDR1 SGHTS and CDR2 YDEGEE. In DNA, the CDR3 is TGTGCCAGCAGCTTAGGACAGGGGGTGGAAAAACTGTTTTTT. It encodes CASSLGQGVEKLFF. The variable domain in full, with the rest retrieved from reference TRBV5-8 and TRBJ1-4, is EAGVTQSPTHLIKTRGQQATLRCSPISGHTSVYWYQQALGLGLQFLLWYDEGEERNRGNFPPRFSGRQFPNYSSELNVNALELEDSALYLCASSLGQGVEKLFFGSGTQLSVL.

Details on this clonotype: No DNA is shown, since the ends of the CDR3 on it are uncertain; the CDR3 is the one TCRdb lists. The V gene is TRBV4-1, the J gene TRBJ1-6; the tabulated D call, TRBD1, remains unverified against the DNA. From germline, CDR1 is MGHRA and CDR2 YSYEKL. The CDR3 numbers 23 amino acids, ends counted. CDR3 region: CASSQDLLAYNEQFFGPGTYLHF.

This clonotype occurred many times. The chain is built from TRBV12-5 and TRBJ1-3, with D hard to call. The CDR3 is 14 amino acids. V lost 2 bases and J lost 3, with 8 bases in between. Germline V gives CDR1 LGHNT, CDR2 FRNRAP. The CDR3 DNA reads as TGTGCTAGTGGTTTGTCCCGGGATGGAAACACCATATATTTT. Translation gives CASGLSRDGNTIYF.

As for this clonotype: One end of the junction varies from germline; a read error may be responsible. The CDR3 reads CASSQAWRYVGGVSTGELFF. The CDR3, as DNA: TGTGCCAGCAGCCAAGCTTGGAGATATGTCGGGGGAGTTAGCACCGGGGAGCTGTTTTTT. The chain has TRBV4-1 and TRBJ2-2; D may be TRBD2 (6 bases). CDR3 length: 20 residues. From germline, CDR1 is MGHRA and CDR2 YSYEKL.

A remark on this clonotype: A much larger clone differs by one base, so this may be a read error. This chain joins TRBV18 and TRBJ2-7, with 8 nucleotides matching TRBD1. CDR3 length: 14 residues. Germline V CDR1 and CDR2: KGHSH, LQKENI. The CDR3 nucleotides read TGTGCCAGCTCACCCAGGGGGCCGGGCTACGGGCAGTACTTC. This codes for CASSPRGPGYGQYF.

This rearrangement joins TRBV7-9 to TRBJ1-4, with D possibly being TRBD1 (5 bases). CDR3 length: 14 amino acids. V lost 4 bases and J lost 8, with 14 bases in between. Germline CDR1 is SEHNR and CDR2 is FQNEAQ (reference sequence). CDR3 loop: CASSSTGREEKLFF. The CDR3 DNA reads TGTGCCAGCAGCTCCACGGGACGAGAGGAAAAACTGTTTTTT.

A note on this clonotype: This may stem from a read error, because a much larger clone lies one nucleotide away. This chain links TRBV5-4 with TRBJ2-3; 9 nucleotides agree with TRBD2. Germline CDR1 SGHNT, CDR2 YYREEE (reference sequence). There are 13 residues in the CDR3. V dropped 7 bases and J dropped 9; count of bases not matched to a gene: 9. CDR3 sequence (DNA): TGTGCCAGCGGAGGGACTAGCACTTTAACGCAGTATTTT. This codes for CASGGTSTLTQYF.

In the case of this clonotype: The conserved final phenylalanine or tryptophan is absent from the CDR3, which likely points to a read error. No DNA is shown, since the ends of the CDR3 on it are uncertain; the CDR3 is the one TCRdb lists. The chain uses TRBV27 and TRBJ2-3. Germline-derived CDR1 and CDR2 are MNHEY and SMNVEV (reference sequence). Including both end residues, the CDR3 is 8 amino acids long. The chain's CDR3 is CASRGQYY.

This clonotype was counted many times. Compared with germline, one end of the junction differs, possibly owing to a read error. The chain recombines TRBV7-7 with TRBJ1-4, with 8 bases matching TRBD1. Germline assignment: CDR1 SSHAT and CDR2 FNYEAQ (reference sequence). This CDR3 spans 14 amino acids. CDR3 in amino acids: CASSPGQGNEKLFF. The CDR3, as DNA: TGTGCTAGCAGTCCCGGACAGGGAAATGAAAAACTGTTTTTT.

This clonotype was detected ten times or more. The V gene is TRBV20-1, the J gene TRBJ2-7; 8 positions match TRBD2. Per the germline V gene, CDR1 is DFQATT and CDR2 is SNEGSKA (reference sequence). The CDR3 runs 12 residues. V gave up 3 bases and J gave up 4 bases; unmatched junction bases: 2. The CDR3 loop is CSASGGAYEQYF. In DNA, the CDR3 is TGCAGTGCTAGCGGGGGGGCGTACGAGCAGTACTTC.

A note on this clonotype: Its ends do not fully match the called genes, so a read error is possible. The chain joins TRBV4-1 to TRBJ2-7, with 7 nucleotides matching TRBD1. This CDR3 has 15 residues. Germline V CDR1 and CDR2: MGHRA, YSYEKL. The CDR3 here is CASSHRTGSTYEQYF. DNA of the CDR3: TGTGCCAGCAGCCATAGGACAGGTTCGACCTACGAGCAGTACTTC.

This clonotype was seen at least ten times. In nucleotides, the CDR3 is TGTGCCAGCAGCGGCACAGGGGGTTACGAGCAGTACTTC. Its translation: CASSGTGGYEQYF. This sequence joins TRBV3-1 and TRBJ2-7; 8 bases match TRBD1. After removal of 5 bases from V and 4 bases from J, the junction contained 4 bases not matched to a gene. CDR3 length equals 13 residues. Germline V gene data show CDR1 as LGHDT and CDR2 as YNNKEL (reference sequence).

This clonotype was seen more than once but under ten times. One base away lies a much larger clone, so this may be a sequencing read error. Because the CDR3's place on the DNA is in doubt, the DNA is left out and the CDR3 is given as listed by TCRdb. CDR3 loop: CASTVGSGTYNEQLF. The chain is built from TRBV7-6 and TRBJ2-1; the table assigns TRBD2, which was not confirmed against the DNA. The germline V gene encodes CDR1 SGHVS and CDR2 FNYEAQ. The CDR3 length is 15 residues, termini included.

Worth noting for this clonotype: A much more abundant neighbour one base away suggests this may be a read error. This chain connects TRBV19 to TRBJ2-1; 14 bases match TRBD2. This CDR3 contains 17 residues. The germline V gene encodes CDR1 LNHDA and CDR2 SQIVND (reference sequence). This CDR3 reads CASSPRGTSGSSNEQSF. Written as DNA, the CDR3 is TGTGCCAGTAGCCCGAGAGGGACTAGCGGGAGTAGTAATGAGCAGTCCTTC. The full variable domain, completed using reference TRBV19 and TRBJ2-1, is DGGITQSPKYLFRKEGQNVTLSCEQNLNHDAMYWYRQDPGQGLRLIYYSQIVNDFQKGDIAEGYSVSREKKESFPLTVTSAQKNPTAFYLCASSPRGTSGSSNEQSFGPGTRLTVL.

This clonotype was found many times. V usage is TRBV6-2 or TRBV6-3 and J usage is TRBJ2-2; D gene ambiguous. The CDR3 has 15 amino acids. The V and J ends lost 7 bases and 1 base respectively, with 13 bases between them. The germline CDR1 and CDR2 sequences are MNHEY and SVGEGT. The CDR3 region is CASKFAGKNTGELFF. The CDR3 DNA follows: TGTGCCAGCAAGTTTGCCGGAAAGAACACCGGGGAGCTGTTTTTT.

This clonotype was detected ten times or more. This chain joins TRBV20-1 and TRBJ1-2; 8 nucleotides match TRBD1. CDR1 and CDR2 (germline): DFQATT, SNEGSKA (reference sequence). V lost 0 bases, J lost 8 bases, and 2 bases stayed unmatched. The CDR3 extends over 12 amino acids. The CDR3 protein is CSARDSGGGYTF. The CDR3 DNA follows: TGCAGTGCTAGAGATTCAGGGGGCGGCTACACCTTC.

This clonotype came up a few times. A much larger clone differs by one base, so this may be a read error. This chain connects TRBV5-4 to TRBJ2-7; the match to TRBD2 covers 7 bases. Germline V gene sequence: CDR1 SGHNT, CDR2 YYREEE (reference sequence). CDR3 size: 15 residues. Losses at the gene ends were 4 bases for V and 3 bases for J; bases not matched to a gene: 10. CDR3 nucleotides: TGTGCCAGCAGCCCCCCGGGGACGGGGGGCTACGAGCAGTACTTC. Translation gives CASSPPGTGGYEQYF. The whole variable domain, remainder taken from reference TRBV5-4 and TRBJ2-7, is ETGVTQSPTHLIKTRGQQVTLRCSSQSGHNTVSWYQQALGQGPQFIFQYYREEENGRGNFPPRFSGLQFPNYSSELNVNALELDDSALYLCASSPPGTGGYEQYFGPGTRLTVT.

This chain connects TRBV10-3 to TRBJ1-1, with D unclear. The germline CDR1 and CDR2 sequences are ENHRY and SYGVKD. V dropped 0 bases and J dropped 2 bases, with 10 bases sitting between them. The CDR3 extends over 15 amino acids. The CDR3 region has the DNA TGTGCCATCAGTGAGTCAGGTGCAATCAACACTGAAGCTTTCTTT. It codes for CAISESGAINTEAFF.

There are many counts of this clonotype. This chain joins TRBV7-2 and TRBJ1-2; 12 nucleotides align to TRBD1. Germline loops: CDR1 SGHTA, CDR2 FQGNSA. The CDR3 is made up of 16 amino acids. V was clipped by 0 bases and J by 8 bases; unmatched bases: 7. CDR3 residues: CASSLAAGTGGDGYTF. The DNA of the CDR3 is TGTGCCAGCAGCTTAGCGGCTGGGACAGGGGGCGACGGCTACACCTTC.

CDR3 coding DNA: TGCAGTGCTAAGTCCACAGGTGATAACTATGGCTACACCTTC. This gives the protein CSAKSTGDNYGYTF. This chain connects TRBV20-1 to TRBJ1-2; a weak D match, TRBD1 (5 bases). The CDR3 sequence is 14 residues long. Germline V lookup: CDR1 DFQATT, CDR2 SNEGSKA (reference sequence). V lost 4 bases and J 1 base, leaving 13 bases between the germline ends.

The table lists this clonotype with many counts. The V gene is TRBV12-3 or TRBV12-4, the J gene TRBJ2-1, with 9 bases that match TRBD2. This CDR3 spans 15 amino acids. The V and J ends lost 7 bases and 12 bases, in that order; junction bases with no gene match: 16. The chain's CDR3 is CASNPGLAFSLGQFF. CDR3 sequence (DNA): TGTGCCAGCAACCCGGGACTAGCTTTTTCCCTCGGGCAGTTCTTC.

For this clonotype: This clone may be a read error of a much larger clone one base away. The rearrangement joins TRBV11-1 to TRBJ1-1; D is ambiguous. This CDR3 contains 12 residues. CDR1 is SGHAT and CDR2 is FQDESV in the germline V gene (reference sequence). V was cut by 2 bases and J by 3 bases, with 4 bases left in between. CDR3 amino acids: CASSLQDTEAFF. CDR3 DNA: TGTGCCAGCAGCTTACAGGACACTGAAGCTTTCTTT.

This clonotype was found once. The junction does not match germline at one end; this may be a read error. This rearrangement joins TRBV6-2 or TRBV6-3 to TRBJ1-1, with D maybe TRBD1 (6 bases). This CDR3 is 15 amino acids long. Germline V gene data show CDR1 as MNHEY and CDR2 as SVGEGT. CDR3 nucleotides: TGTGCCAGCAGACACTCGGCAGGGGCGAGCACTAAAGCTTTCTTT. Its protein is CASRHSAGASTKAFF.

This clonotype has at least ten counts. The chain employs TRBV7-2 and TRBJ2-3, with 7 positions matching TRBD2. Trimming at V came to 3 bases and at J to 0 bases, leaving 3 bases not matched to a gene. CDR1 SGHTA and CDR2 FQGNSA come from the germline V gene. The CDR3 sequence is 15 residues long. CDR3 loop: CASSLGDYSTDTQYF. The CDR3 DNA reads as TGTGCCAGCAGCTTGGGGGACTACAGCACAGATACGCAGTATTTT.

V gene TRBV10-3 combines with J gene TRBJ1-4; D possibly corresponds to TRBD1 (6 bases). The V gene's germline CDR1 is ENHRY and CDR2 SYGVKD. Trimming removed 4 bases at V and 2 bases at J, with 8 bases between. This CDR3 region has 14 residues. CDR3 nucleotides: TGTGCCATCAGTGTCAGGGGCACTAATGAAAAACTGTTTTTT. Translated, it gives CAISVRGTNEKLFF.

This clonotype was seen at least ten times. The rearrangement uses TRBV7-9 and TRBJ1-1, with a tentative D call TRBD1 (5 bases). The germline V and J ends were trimmed by 4 bases and 4 bases, with 19 bases remaining between them. The CDR3 runs 16 residues. Germline V gene lookup returns CDR1 SEHNR and CDR2 FQNEAQ (reference sequence). Here the CDR3 DNA reads TGTGCCAGCAGCTCCCGGGACTCTACCTGGGGCACTGAAGCTTTCTTT. Amino acids: CASSSRDSTWGTEAFF.

The chain has TRBV7-9 and TRBJ1-6; TRBD1 aligns across 8 bases. Germline loops: CDR1 SEHNR, CDR2 FQNEAQ (reference sequence). J was trimmed by 11 bases and V by 1 base; bases with no gene match: 7. The CDR3 is 15 residues long. CDR3 DNA sequence: TGTGCCAGCAGCTTAGACCGGGACAGGAATCCACCCCTCCACTTT. Translated, it gives CASSLDRDRNPPLHF.

The genes are TRBV20-1 and TRBJ2-3; TRBD2 aligns across 7 bases. This CDR3 has 15 amino acids. V was pared by 6 bases and J by 2 bases, with 11 bases of the junction left unmatched. CDR1 DFQATT and CDR2 SNEGSKA come from the germline V gene (reference sequence). The CDR3: CSAKIAGLNTDTQYF. DNA of the CDR3: TGCAGTGCGAAGATAGCGGGTCTTAACACAGATACGCAGTATTTT.

This clonotype was recorded many times. The chain recombines TRBV7-6 with TRBJ2-3; possible D gene TRBD2, 6 bases. Looked up from germline, CDR1 is SGHVS and CDR2 is FNYEAQ. With 4 bases removed from V and 0 bases from J, the gap between germline ends came to 14 bases. The CDR3 has 16 residues. The CDR3 loop reads CASSWRRAASTDTQYF. The CDR3 nucleotides are TGTGCCAGCAGCTGGCGGAGGGCGGCTAGCACAGATACGCAGTATTTT.

This clonotype was recorded at least ten times. The V and J genes are TRBV3-1 and TRBJ2-3; D unresolved. Germline V lookup: CDR1 LGHDT, CDR2 YNNKEL (reference sequence). V gave up 6 bases and J gave up 3 bases, with 10 bases separating them. The length of the CDR3 is 13 residues. The CDR3 DNA reads TGTGCCAGCAGTCAAACAAATACAGATACGCAGTATTTT. Protein: CASSQTNTDTQYF.

Worth noting for this clonotype: A much larger clone sits a single nucleotide away, making a read error possible. The conserved phenylalanine or tryptophan is not found at the CDR3 terminus, so this likely reflects a read error. No DNA is shown, since the ends of the CDR3 on it are uncertain; the CDR3 is the one TCRdb lists. This chain joins TRBV7-3 and TRBJ1-2; TRBD1, the table's D call, was not compared with the DNA. From germline, CDR1 is SGHTA and CDR2 FQGTGA. The CDR3 length is 15 residues, termini included. The CDR3: CASSSSGQGLGGYPL.

This clonotype was detected many times. The rearrangement uses TRBV5-4 and TRBJ2-2, with 9 nucleotides matching TRBD1. Trimming took 1 base from V and 4 from J; bases not matched to a gene: 5. The CDR3 is 16 amino acids. Germline values: CDR1 SGHNT, CDR2 YYREEE (reference sequence). The CDR3 here is CASSLIGTGITGELFF. The CDR3 nucleotides read TGTGCCAGCAGCTTGATTGGGACAGGGATCACCGGGGAGCTGTTTTTT.